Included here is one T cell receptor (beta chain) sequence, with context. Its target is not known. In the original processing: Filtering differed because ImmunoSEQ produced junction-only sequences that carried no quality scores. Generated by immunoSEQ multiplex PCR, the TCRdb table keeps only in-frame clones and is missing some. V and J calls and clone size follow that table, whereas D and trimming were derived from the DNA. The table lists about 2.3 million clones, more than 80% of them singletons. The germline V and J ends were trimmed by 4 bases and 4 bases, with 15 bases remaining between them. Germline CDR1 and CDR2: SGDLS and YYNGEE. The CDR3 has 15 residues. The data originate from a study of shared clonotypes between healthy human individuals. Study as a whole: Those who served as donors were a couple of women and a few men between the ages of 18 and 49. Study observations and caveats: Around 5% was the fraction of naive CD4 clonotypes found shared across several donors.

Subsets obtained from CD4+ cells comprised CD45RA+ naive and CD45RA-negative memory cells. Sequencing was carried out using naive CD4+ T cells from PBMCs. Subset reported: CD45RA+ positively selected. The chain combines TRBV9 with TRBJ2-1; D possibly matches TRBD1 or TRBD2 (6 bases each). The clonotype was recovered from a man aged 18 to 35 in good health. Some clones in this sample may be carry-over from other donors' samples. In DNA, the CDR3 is TGTGCCAGCAGCTCGGGAGTTCAGGGGTACAATGAGCAGTTCTTC. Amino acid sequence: CASSSGVQGYNEQFF.